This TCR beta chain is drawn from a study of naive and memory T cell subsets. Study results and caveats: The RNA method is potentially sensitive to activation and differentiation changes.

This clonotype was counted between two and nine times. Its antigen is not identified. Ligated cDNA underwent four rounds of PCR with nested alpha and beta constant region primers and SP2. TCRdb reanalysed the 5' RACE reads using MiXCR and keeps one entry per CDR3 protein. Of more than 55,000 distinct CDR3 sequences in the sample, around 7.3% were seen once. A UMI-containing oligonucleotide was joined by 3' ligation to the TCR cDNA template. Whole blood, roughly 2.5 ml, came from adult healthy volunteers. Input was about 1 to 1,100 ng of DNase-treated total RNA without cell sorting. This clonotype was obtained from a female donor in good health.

The DNA for the CDR3 is TGTGCCTGGAGTCGCGGGGGCGATTCCGATGAGCAGTTCTTC. Protein sequence: CAWSRGGDSDEQFF. The chain links TRBV30 to TRBJ2-1; D might be TRBD2 (7 bases). Trimming shortened V by 2 bases and J by 8 bases, and 16 bases separated the two germline ends. This CDR3 comprises 14 residues. The V gene's germline CDR1 is GTSNPN and CDR2 SVGIG (reference sequence).